This T cell receptor beta chain was recorded in a study of regulatory T cells in long-lasting Graves disease. Through Arm-PCR of CDR3 regions and iRepertoire HTBI primers, TCR beta libraries were built. TCRdb re-called the multiplex PCR reads through MiXCR, storing one row per CDR3 protein. This table holds 300,000 to 400,000 distinct CDR3 sequences, 16% found once. Time point reported: newly diagnosed GD, antithyroid drugs for less than 3 months. TCR sequences were obtained from RNA taken from PBMCs. As a group, patients came from one endocrinology department in Xi'an, China. Separately, the same data were catalogued under a study of T cells in Graves' hyperthyroidism and ophthalmopathy. This second report adds: Orbital computed tomography and thyroid ultrasound, together with serum TRAb and thyroxine and clinical symptoms, were used for diagnoses. In the blood, most expanded thyroid clonotypes above 0.001 appeared as well. Stable hyperthyroidism and ophthalmopathy were separated using 13 V-J signatures.

The source material was peripheral blood mononuclear cells (PBMCs), sampled at new diagnosis, from a patient treated with antithyroid drugs. This TCR derives from a man aged 35-49 years with Graves disease.

The CDR3 here is CAWSETGWGRDYGYTF. DNA of the CDR3: TGTGCCTGGAGTGAAACAGGGTGGGGACGGGACTATGGCTACACCTTC. V usage is TRBV30 and J usage is TRBJ1-2, with D possibly matching TRBD1 (6 bases). Per germline, CDR1 GTSNPN and CDR2 SVGIG (reference sequence). The V gene lost 1 base and the J gene lost 3 bases, with 18 bases spanning the gap. The CDR3 is 16 residues long.